Listed here are 7 T cell receptor beta chains from one sample, sequenced in a study of lymphopenia after photon versus proton radiotherapy. Sequencing used immunoSEQ multiplex PCR; TCRdb keeps in-frame clones, though not all of them. The profile covers about 30,000 clones, with over 85% appearing a single time and around 0.72% taken by the ten largest. Material: peripheral blood, obtained from a patient treated with photon-based radiotherapy. Source of these receptors: a woman between 50 and 59 years old with cholangiocarcinoma.

The chain carries TRBV7-9 and TRBJ1-1, with unresolved D. Trimming shortened V by 5 bases and J by 4 bases, and 14 bases separated the two germline ends. Germline CDR1 and CDR2: SEHNR and FQNEAQ (reference sequence). This CDR3 is 14 amino acids long. The CDR3: CASSQLGWVTEAFF. The CDR3 coding sequence is TGTGCCAGCAGCCAGCTGGGTTGGGTCACTGAAGCTTTCTTT.

A single count supports this clone. The rearrangement links TRBV30 to TRBJ2-7; D is possibly TRBD2 (5 bases). This CDR3 spans 11 amino acids. The germline V gene encodes CDR1 GTSNPN and CDR2 SVGIG (reference sequence). Trimming stripped 3 bases from V and 7 bases from J, with 10 bases between. The CDR3 loop reads CAWSRTGEQYF. Written as DNA, the CDR3 is TGTGCCTGGAGCCGGACGGGGGAGCAGTACTTC.

This chain links TRBV19 with TRBJ1-5; unclear D gene. CDR3 length: 12 residues. V shed 6 bases and J shed 0 bases, with 3 bases lying between them. From germline, CDR1 is LNHDA and CDR2 SQIVND (reference sequence). In DNA, the CDR3 is TGTGCCAGTAGGGGTAGCAATCAGCCCCAGCATTTT. It encodes CASRGSNQPQHF.

This clone appeared once. The chain uses TRBV11-2 and TRBJ1-2; D not resolved. The CDR3 runs to 16 residues. The V gene lost 5 bases and the J gene lost 0 bases, with 16 bases spanning the gap. Germline lookup yields CDR1 SGHAT and CDR2 FQNNGV. DNA of the CDR3: TGTGCCAGCAGCACTAGAGGCCCGACTACTAACTATGGCTACACCTTC. Protein: CASSTRGPTTNYGYTF.

The rearrangement joins TRBV5-4 to TRBJ2-1, with unresolved D. V dropped 0 bases and J dropped 7 bases, with 14 bases sitting between them. CDR1 and CDR2 from the germline V gene are SGHNT and YYREEE (reference sequence). The CDR3 is 15 amino acids. CDR3 loop: CASSLDRGKVNEQFF. CDR3 nucleotides: TGTGCCAGCAGCTTGGACCGCGGTAAGGTTAATGAGCAGTTCTTC.

The chain uses TRBV7-2 and TRBJ2-3; a weak D match, TRBD2 (6 bases). Germline V CDR1 and CDR2: SGHTA, FQGNSA. The V gene lost 5 bases and the J gene lost 3 bases, with 18 bases spanning the gap. CDR3 length equals 16 residues. CDR3 nucleotides: TGTGCCAGCAGCCTATCTATACCTCTAGCGACAGATACGCAGTATTTT. It encodes CASSLSIPLATDTQYF.

J is TRBJ2-3 and V is TRBV7-9; TRBD2 aligns across 8 bases. Germline values: CDR1 SEHNR, CDR2 FQNEAQ (reference sequence). The V segment lost 4 bases and the J segment 0 bases; nucleotides outside the gene matches: 3. The CDR3 contains 15 residues. CDR3 residues: CASSSGGRSTDTQYF. The CDR3, as DNA: TGTGCCAGCAGCTCGGGGGGGCGGAGCACAGATACGCAGTATTTT.